This T cell receptor beta chain originates from a study of T cell changes during pregnancy in multiple sclerosis. For this clone: Additional DNA sequences in this sample encode the identical CDR3.

The CDR3 length is 13 residues. V lost 4 bases to trimming and J lost 4 bases, with 10 bases between them. Per the germline V gene, CDR1 is SQVTM and CDR2 is ANQGSEA. This table comes from immunoSEQ multiplex PCR, and its TCRdb copy is limited to in-frame clones, with some not included. The table shows fewer than 60,000 clones, with 91% occurring only once. The chain couples TRBV29-1 to TRBJ1-4; no reliable D call. This clonotype was obtained from a female donor in good health, enrolled as a control in a pregnancy study. This specimen consisted of peripheral blood, obtained after pregnancy. The CDR3: CSVGRGSNEKLFF. The CDR3, as DNA: TGCAGCGTTGGTCGCGGGAGTAATGAAAAACTGTTTTTT.